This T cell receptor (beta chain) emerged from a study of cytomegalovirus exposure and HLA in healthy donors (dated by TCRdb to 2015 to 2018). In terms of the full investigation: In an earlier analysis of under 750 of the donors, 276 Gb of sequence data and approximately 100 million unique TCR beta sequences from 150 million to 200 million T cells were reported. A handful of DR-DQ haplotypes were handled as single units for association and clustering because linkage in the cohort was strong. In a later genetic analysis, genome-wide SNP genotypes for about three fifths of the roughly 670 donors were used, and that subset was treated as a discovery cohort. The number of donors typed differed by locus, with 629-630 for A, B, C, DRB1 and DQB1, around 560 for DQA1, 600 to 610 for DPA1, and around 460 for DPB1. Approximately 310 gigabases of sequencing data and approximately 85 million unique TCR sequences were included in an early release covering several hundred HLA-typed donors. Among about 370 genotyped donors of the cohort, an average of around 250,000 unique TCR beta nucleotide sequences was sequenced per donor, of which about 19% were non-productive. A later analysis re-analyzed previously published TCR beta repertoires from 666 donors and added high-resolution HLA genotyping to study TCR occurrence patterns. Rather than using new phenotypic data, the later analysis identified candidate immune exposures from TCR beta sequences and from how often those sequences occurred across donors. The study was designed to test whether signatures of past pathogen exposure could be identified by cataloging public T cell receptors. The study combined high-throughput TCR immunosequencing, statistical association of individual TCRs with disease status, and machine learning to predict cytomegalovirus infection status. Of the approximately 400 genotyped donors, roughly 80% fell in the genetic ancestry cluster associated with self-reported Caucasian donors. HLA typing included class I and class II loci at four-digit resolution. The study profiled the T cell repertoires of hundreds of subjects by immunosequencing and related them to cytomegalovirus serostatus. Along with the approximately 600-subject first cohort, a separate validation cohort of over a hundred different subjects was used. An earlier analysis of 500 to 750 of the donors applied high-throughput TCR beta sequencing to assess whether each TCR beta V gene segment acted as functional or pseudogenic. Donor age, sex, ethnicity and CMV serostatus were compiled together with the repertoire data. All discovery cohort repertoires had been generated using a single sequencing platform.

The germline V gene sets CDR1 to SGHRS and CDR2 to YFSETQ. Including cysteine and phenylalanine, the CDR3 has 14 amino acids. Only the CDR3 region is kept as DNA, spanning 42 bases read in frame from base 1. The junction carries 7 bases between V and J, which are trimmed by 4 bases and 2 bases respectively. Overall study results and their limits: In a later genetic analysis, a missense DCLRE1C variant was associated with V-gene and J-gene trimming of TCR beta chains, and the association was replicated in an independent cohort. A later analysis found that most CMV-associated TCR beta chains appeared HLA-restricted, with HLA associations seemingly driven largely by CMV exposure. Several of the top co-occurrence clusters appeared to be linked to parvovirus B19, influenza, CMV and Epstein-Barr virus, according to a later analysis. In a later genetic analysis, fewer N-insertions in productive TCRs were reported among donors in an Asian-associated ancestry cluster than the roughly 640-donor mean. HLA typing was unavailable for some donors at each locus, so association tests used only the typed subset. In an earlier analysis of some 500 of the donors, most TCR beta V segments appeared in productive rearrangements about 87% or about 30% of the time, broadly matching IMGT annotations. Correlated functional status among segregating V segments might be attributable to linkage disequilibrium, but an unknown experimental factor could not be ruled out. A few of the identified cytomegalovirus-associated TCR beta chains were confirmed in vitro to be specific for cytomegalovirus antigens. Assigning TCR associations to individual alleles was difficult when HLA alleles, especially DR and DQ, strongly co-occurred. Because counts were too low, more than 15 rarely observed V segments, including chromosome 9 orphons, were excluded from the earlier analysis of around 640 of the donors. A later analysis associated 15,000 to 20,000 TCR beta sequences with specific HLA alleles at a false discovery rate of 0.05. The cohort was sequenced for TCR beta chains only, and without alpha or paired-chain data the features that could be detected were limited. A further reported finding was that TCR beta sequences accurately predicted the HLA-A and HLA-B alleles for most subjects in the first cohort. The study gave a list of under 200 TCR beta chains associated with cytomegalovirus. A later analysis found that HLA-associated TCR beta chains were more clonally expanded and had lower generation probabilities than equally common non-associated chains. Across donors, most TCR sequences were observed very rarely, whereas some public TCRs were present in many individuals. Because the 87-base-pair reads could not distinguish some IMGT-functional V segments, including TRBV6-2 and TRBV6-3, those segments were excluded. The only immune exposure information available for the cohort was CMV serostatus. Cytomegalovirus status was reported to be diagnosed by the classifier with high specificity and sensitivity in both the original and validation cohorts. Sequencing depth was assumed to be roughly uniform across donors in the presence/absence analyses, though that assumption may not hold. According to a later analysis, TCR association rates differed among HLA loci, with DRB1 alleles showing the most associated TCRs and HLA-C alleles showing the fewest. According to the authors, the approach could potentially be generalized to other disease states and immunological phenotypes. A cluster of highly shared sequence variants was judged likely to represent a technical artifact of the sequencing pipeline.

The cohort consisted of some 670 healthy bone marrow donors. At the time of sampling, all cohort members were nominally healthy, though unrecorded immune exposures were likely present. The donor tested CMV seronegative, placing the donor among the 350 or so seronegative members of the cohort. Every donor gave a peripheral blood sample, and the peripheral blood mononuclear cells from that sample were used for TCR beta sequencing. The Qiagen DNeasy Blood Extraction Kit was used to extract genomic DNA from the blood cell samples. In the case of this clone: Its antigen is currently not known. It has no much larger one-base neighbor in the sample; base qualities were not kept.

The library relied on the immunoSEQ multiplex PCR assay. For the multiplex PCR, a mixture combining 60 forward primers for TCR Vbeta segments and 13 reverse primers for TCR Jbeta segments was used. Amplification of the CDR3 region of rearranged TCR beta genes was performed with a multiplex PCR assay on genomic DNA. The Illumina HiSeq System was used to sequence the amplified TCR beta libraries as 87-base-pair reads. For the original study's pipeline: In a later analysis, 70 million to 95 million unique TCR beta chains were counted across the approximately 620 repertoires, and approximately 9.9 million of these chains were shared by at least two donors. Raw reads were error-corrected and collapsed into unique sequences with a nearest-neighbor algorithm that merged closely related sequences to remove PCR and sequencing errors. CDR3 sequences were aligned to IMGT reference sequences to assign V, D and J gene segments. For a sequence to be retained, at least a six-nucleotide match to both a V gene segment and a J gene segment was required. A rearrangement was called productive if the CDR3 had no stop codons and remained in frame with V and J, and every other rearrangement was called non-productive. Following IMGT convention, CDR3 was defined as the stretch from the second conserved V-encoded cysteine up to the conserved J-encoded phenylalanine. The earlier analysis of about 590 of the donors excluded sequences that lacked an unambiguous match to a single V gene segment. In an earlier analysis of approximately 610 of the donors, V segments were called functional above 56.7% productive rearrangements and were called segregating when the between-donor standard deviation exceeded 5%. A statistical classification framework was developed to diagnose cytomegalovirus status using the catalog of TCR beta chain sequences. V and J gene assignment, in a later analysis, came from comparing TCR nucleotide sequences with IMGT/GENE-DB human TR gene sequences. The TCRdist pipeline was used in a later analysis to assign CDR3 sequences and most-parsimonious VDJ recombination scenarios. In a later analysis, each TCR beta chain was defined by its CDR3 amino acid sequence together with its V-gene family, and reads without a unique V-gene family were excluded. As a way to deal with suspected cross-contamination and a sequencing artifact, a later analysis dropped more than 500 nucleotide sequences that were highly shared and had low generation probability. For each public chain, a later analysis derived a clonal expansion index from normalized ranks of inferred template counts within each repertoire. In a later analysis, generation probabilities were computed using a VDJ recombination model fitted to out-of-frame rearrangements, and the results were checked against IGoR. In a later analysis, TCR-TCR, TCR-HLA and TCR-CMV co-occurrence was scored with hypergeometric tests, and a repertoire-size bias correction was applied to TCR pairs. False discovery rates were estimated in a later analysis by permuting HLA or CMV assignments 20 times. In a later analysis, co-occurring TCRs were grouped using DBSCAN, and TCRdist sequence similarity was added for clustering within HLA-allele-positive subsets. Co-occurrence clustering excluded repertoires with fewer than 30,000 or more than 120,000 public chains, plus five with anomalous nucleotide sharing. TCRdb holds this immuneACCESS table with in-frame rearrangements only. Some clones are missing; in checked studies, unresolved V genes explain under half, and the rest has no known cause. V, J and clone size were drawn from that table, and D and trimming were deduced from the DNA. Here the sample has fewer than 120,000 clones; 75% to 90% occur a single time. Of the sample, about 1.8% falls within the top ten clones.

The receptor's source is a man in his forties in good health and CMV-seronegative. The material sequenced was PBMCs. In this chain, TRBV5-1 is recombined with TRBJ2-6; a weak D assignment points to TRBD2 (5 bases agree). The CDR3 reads CASSEGTGANVLTF. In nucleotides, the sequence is TGCGCCAGCAGCGAGGGAACTGGGGCCAACGTCCTGACTTTC.